The clone carrying this T cell receptor beta chain is a singleton in its sample. This sample was taken from a study of shared clonotypes between healthy human individuals. The CDR3 extends over 16 amino acids. The trim removed 1 base at V and 4 bases at J, leaving 9 bases unmatched. Germline assignment: CDR1 LNHNV and CDR2 YYDKDF (reference sequence). The table came from immunoSEQ multiplex PCR; TCRdb's copy has only in-frame clones and leaves some out. Among about 800,000 clones listed, 95% to 97% were seen once. CD45RO-negative cells were positively selected for CCR7, leaving out terminally differentiated effector memory CD45RA+ cells.

V is TRBV15 and J is TRBJ1-2; the match to TRBD1 covers 7 bases. The sequence derives from a man aged 25-45 years in good health. Sequencing was carried out using naive CD8+ T cells sorted from blood. This CDR3 reads CATSRARGRQGYGYTF. The CDR3 coding sequence is TGTGCCACCAGCAGAGCAAGGGGGCGACAGGGCTATGGCTACACCTTC.